This TCR beta chain was obtained from a study of blood T cells in healthy people across ages. Overall study context: Using template switching, researchers captured about one barcoded beta molecule for each two T cells.

It was roughly 10 milliliters of peripheral blood that were drawn from each donor. PBMCs were isolated at a quantity of at least 6 million per sample. The second PCR ran roughly 6 to 11 cycles with a sample-barcoded 5' primer and J-beta primers. A single record per CDR3 protein comes from TCRdb applying MiXCR to the 5' RACE reads. The sample has around 790,000 distinct CDR3 sequences, around two fifths seen once. Turning to this clonotype: Its target is unknown.

The CDR3 is 15 residues long. V lost 3 bases and J lost 5; bases outside the gene matches: 8. Study-level findings and limits: No conclusive comparison of naive versus antigen-experienced cells was possible with unsorted PBMCs.

Specimen: blood. The TCR comes from a man between 60 and 70 years old in good health. The chain carries TRBV12-3 or TRBV12-4 and TRBJ1-1; 8 bases fit TRBD1. The CDR3 coding sequence is TGTGCCAGCAGTTTTTCGGCAGGGGGCAAAACTGAAGCTTTCTTT. This translates into CASSFSAGGKTEAFF.